Below are 22 T cell receptor beta chains sequenced from a single sample in a study of T cells in Graves' hyperthyroidism and ophthalmopathy. Amplification yielded TCR beta CDR3 regions, with RNA transcripts as the source. Initially, a first-round RT-PCR of the TCR CDR3 employed the HTBI primer set. Using its own MiXCR run on the multiplex PCR reads, TCRdb lists one record per CDR3 protein. Of fewer than 900,000 distinct CDR3 sequences in the sample, 15% to 20% were seen once. Sequencing used blood. Receptor source: a woman between 50 and 59 years old with Graves' hyperthyroidism that later progressed to Graves' ophthalmopathy.

The rearrangement joins TRBV29-1 to TRBJ2-7; possible D gene TRBD2, 5 bases. CDR3 length equals 13 residues. Trimming removed 7 bases at V and 6 bases at J, with 19 bases between. Germline loops: CDR1 SQVTM, CDR2 ANQGSEA. Written as DNA, the CDR3 is TGCAGCGCATCCCTGGACTGGCCCAGCGAGCAGTACTTC. It specifies CSASLDWPSEQYF.

This clonotype was detected many times. The chain couples TRBV3-1 to TRBJ2-5, with D perhaps TRBD2 (7 bases). The germline V gene encodes CDR1 LGHDT and CDR2 YNNKEL (reference sequence). The CDR3 runs to 15 residues. V lost 1 base to trimming and J lost 4 bases, with 13 bases between them. Here the CDR3 DNA reads TGTGCCAGCAGCCAAGTCGGGGGGCTAGGAGAGACCCAGTACTTC. Encoded protein: CASSQVGGLGETQYF.

This clonotype was detected ten times or more. The rearrangement uses TRBV20-1 and TRBJ2-7; 8 nucleotides line up with TRBD1. The CDR3 is 15 amino acids. CDR1 and CDR2 (germline): DFQATT, SNEGSKA (reference sequence). Trimming removed 3 bases from V and 2 bases from J; junction bases left unmatched: 9. The DNA for the CDR3 is TGCAGTGCTAGTGAGAAGCAGGGGGCACCCTACGAGCAGTACTTC. This codes for CSASEKQGAPYEQYF.

This clonotype appeared many times. The genes are TRBV11-2 and TRBJ2-5; D may be TRBD1 or TRBD2 (5 bases each). Per germline, CDR1 SGHAT and CDR2 FQNNGV. The CDR3 is 14 residues long. Trimming left V 5 bases short and J 5 bases short, with 15 bases between. The CDR3 coding sequence is TGTGCCAGCAGCGTCTGGGGGATCCGGGAGACCCAGTACTTC. Amino acids: CASSVWGIRETQYF.

This clonotype was seen many times. The chain carries TRBV7-6 and TRBJ2-5; weak D call: TRBD2 (5 bases). The CDR3 sequence is 14 residues long. Looked up from germline, CDR1 is SGHVS and CDR2 is FNYEAQ. The ends were cut back, 1 base at V and 9 bases at J, with 15 bases in the middle. The CDR3 bases are TGTGCCAGCAGCTTAGAAGTGTCGGGATTGTCCCAGTACTTC. It is translated as CASSLEVSGLSQYF.

This clonotype occurred a few times. V is TRBV27 and J is TRBJ2-3, with 11 bases fitting TRBD1. Germline V gene lookup returns CDR1 MNHEY and CDR2 SMNVEV (reference sequence). This CDR3 region has 16 residues. V gave up 6 bases and J gave up 6 bases; unmatched junction bases: 11. This CDR3 reads CASSPRTGGAGDTQYF. In DNA, the CDR3 is TGTGCCAGCAGCCCGCGGACAGGGGGCGCGGGCGATACGCAGTATTTT.

At least ten counts were recorded for this clonotype. The CDR3 region has the DNA TGCGCCAGCAGCGAGAGACAGGGGGGTATCACTGAAGCTTTCTTT. Protein product: CASSERQGGITEAFF. The chain recombines TRBV10-1 with TRBJ1-1; 9 bases map to TRBD1. The V gene's germline CDR1 is WNHNN and CDR2 SYGVQD (reference sequence). The CDR3 contains 15 residues. V dropped 6 bases and J dropped 4; count of bases not matched to a gene: 9.

This clonotype was counted a few times. V is TRBV6-6 and J is TRBJ2-2, with D possibly matching TRBD1 (6 bases). Per germline, CDR1 MNHNY and CDR2 SVGAGI (reference sequence). The CDR3 spans 16 residues. With 0 bases removed from V and 3 bases from J, the gap between germline ends came to 11 bases. The CDR3 region has the DNA TGTGCCAGCAGTTACTCGGGGGACATCTACACCGGGGAGCTGTTTTTT. Its translation: CASSYSGDIYTGELFF.

This clonotype was detected ten times or more. The chain couples TRBV5-6 to TRBJ2-1, with D hard to call. The CDR3 runs 13 residues. Between the trimmed V and J ends, which lost 1 base and 8 bases, there was a span of 10 bases. Per germline, CDR1 SGHDT and CDR2 YYEEEE. CDR3: CASSLWSWYEQFF. The DNA of the CDR3 is TGTGCCAGCAGCTTGTGGAGCTGGTATGAGCAGTTCTTC.

The V call is TRBV7-9, the J call TRBJ1-3; a weak D match, TRBD1 (5 bases). Germline V gene lookup returns CDR1 SEHNR and CDR2 FQNEAQ (reference sequence). With 2 bases removed from V and 2 bases from J, the gap between germline ends came to 13 bases. The CDR3 consists of 16 residues. CDR3 coding DNA: TGTGCCAGCAGCTTAAGTGGTTCAGGGCCTGGAAACACCATATATTTT. Protein: CASSLSGSGPGNTIYF. Combining the CDR3 with reference TRBV7-9 and TRBJ1-3 gives the whole variable domain DTGVSQNPRHKITKRGQNVTFRCDPISEHNRLYWYRQTLGQGPEFLTYFQNEAQLEKSRLLSDRFSAERPKGSFSTLEIQRTEQGDSAMYLCASSLSGSGPGNTIYFGEGSWLTVV.

This clonotype was picked up one time. V and J are TRBV6-1 and TRBJ1-2; unclear D gene. Germline CDR1 is MNHNS and CDR2 is SASEGT. There are 12 residues in the CDR3. V was cut by 6 bases and J by 8 bases, with 13 bases left in between. As DNA, the CDR3 is TGTGCCAGCAGCTCCCGACTGGGCGGCTACACCTTC. It codes for CASSSRLGGYTF.

The V and J genes are TRBV20-1 and TRBJ1-6; TRBD1 agrees at 9 bases. Germline lookup yields CDR1 DFQATT and CDR2 SNEGSKA (reference sequence). Losses at the gene ends were 0 bases for V and 11 bases for J; bases not matched to a gene: 8. This CDR3 spans 15 amino acids. The CDR3 here is CSARDGDREIPPLHF. The CDR3 coding sequence is TGCAGTGCTAGAGATGGGGACAGGGAGATTCCACCCCTCCACTTT.

In this sample, this clonotype turned up a few times. A much larger clone differs by one base, so this may be a read error. The chain joins TRBV7-2 to TRBJ1-2, with no clear D. In germline, CDR1 is SGHTA, CDR2 FQGNSA. The CDR3 is made up of 14 amino acids. CDR3 DNA: TGTGCCTGCAGCTGGTTCGGTGCTAACTATGGCTACACCTTC. Its protein product is CACSWFGANYGYTF.

The V and J genes are TRBV12-3 or TRBV12-4 and TRBJ1-6; D may be TRBD1 (5 bases). The CDR3 length is 14 residues. Trimming took 2 bases from V and 6 from J, leaving 8 bases between them. The CDR3 DNA reads as TGTGCCAGCAGTTTACTCCAGGGTAATTCACCCCTCCACTTT. It translates to CASSLLQGNSPLHF.

This clonotype was seen a few times. The chain employs TRBV7-2 and TRBJ2-5, with D possibly being TRBD2 (7 bases). CDR3 length: 17 amino acids. V shed 2 bases and J shed 9 bases, with 25 bases lying between them. The germline V gene has CDR1 SGHTA and CDR2 FQGNSA. CDR3 bases: TGTGCCAGCAGCTTATTTAGAGACGGGGGGCGGGGAGGGGCCCAGTACTTC. It is translated as CASSLFRDGGRGGAQYF. Combining the CDR3 with reference TRBV7-2 and TRBJ2-5 gives the whole variable domain GAGVSQSPSNKVTEKGKDVELRCDPISGHTALYWYRQSLGQGLEFLIYFQGNSAPDKSGLPSDRFSAERTGGSVSTLTIQRTQQEDSAVYLCASSLFRDGGRGGAQYFGPGTRLLVL.

This clonotype was observed many times. The chain links TRBV3-1 to TRBJ1-1, with 7 bases identical to TRBD1. The junction had 0 bases not matched to a gene; V was cut back by 3 bases and J by 8 bases. Germline-derived CDR1 and CDR2 are LGHDT and YNNKEL (reference sequence). The length of the CDR3 is 11 residues. The CDR3 loop is CASSQGQEAFF. The CDR3 region has the DNA TGTGCCAGCAGCCAGGGACAGGAAGCTTTCTTT.

This chain connects TRBV20-1 to TRBJ2-2, with 10 bases aligning to TRBD1. CDR1 is DFQATT, CDR2 SNEGSKA, per germline (reference sequence). The junction had 4 bases not matched to a gene; V was cut back by 3 bases and J by 3 bases. CDR3 size: 15 residues. CDR3 sequence: CSASLGTGDTGELFF. CDR3 nucleotides: TGCAGTGCTAGCCTGGGGACAGGGGACACCGGGGAGCTGTTTTTT.

The chain uses TRBV7-9 and TRBJ1-4; TRBD1 matches 7 bases. The length of the CDR3 is 16 residues. V was pared by 5 bases and J by 4 bases, with 10 bases of the junction left unmatched. Germline assignment: CDR1 SEHNR and CDR2 FQNEAQ (reference sequence). The CDR3 protein is CASSLRTGTINEKLFF. As DNA, the CDR3 is TGTGCCAGCAGCCTAAGGACAGGCACGATTAATGAAAAACTGTTTTTT.

The chain employs TRBV20-1 and TRBJ1-1; D remains ambiguous. This CDR3 region has 12 residues. The germline V gene has CDR1 DFQATT and CDR2 SNEGSKA (reference sequence). The V gene lost 0 bases and the J gene lost 1 base, with 3 bases spanning the gap. The CDR3 spells CSARDWNTEAFF. In nucleotides, the CDR3 is TGCAGTGCTAGAGATTGGAACACTGAAGCTTTCTTT.

This clonotype was observed at least ten times. The chain is built from TRBV18 and TRBJ2-3; TRBD1 agrees at 8 bases. The V segment lost 3 bases and the J segment 4 bases; nucleotides outside the gene matches: 6. CDR1 is KGHSH and CDR2 is LQKENI in the germline V gene. The CDR3 length is 15 residues. CDR3 loop: CASSPGQGEADTQYF. CDR3 bases: TGTGCCAGCTCACCCGGACAGGGAGAGGCAGATACGCAGTATTTT.

The rearrangement joins TRBV2 to TRBJ1-6, with D maybe TRBD1 (6 bases). From germline, CDR1 is SNHLY and CDR2 FYNNEI. The CDR3 contains 13 residues. Trimming took off 7 bases at V and 14 bases at J, with 18 bases between the two ends. The CDR3 spells CASTRDIRYSLHF. The CDR3 DNA is TGTGCCAGCACCCGGGACATCCGCTACTCCCTCCACTTT.

This chain connects TRBV2 to TRBJ1-2, with 9 bases matching TRBD1. Germline CDR1 reads SNHLY; CDR2 reads FYNNEI. Losses at the gene ends were 3 bases for V and 3 bases for J; bases not matched to a gene: 14. The CDR3 length is 18 residues. The CDR3 region is CASSDPGTGYIEDYGYTF. The CDR3 region has the DNA TGTGCCAGCAGTGATCCCGGGACAGGGTATATAGAAGACTATGGCTACACCTTC.